This TCR beta chain originates from a study of T cell responses to AZD1222 COVID-19 vaccine. The study's findings and limits: The donors showed a predominance of white British ancestry and of females, with possible underestimation of clonal diversity. Increased Spike-specific TCR breadth and depth were observed after two AZD1222 doses. Reports say nearly half of spike-specific TCRs go after unmutated variant regions.

Concerning this clone: Its antigen is currently unknown.

Profiling relied on immunoSEQ multiplex PCR, and the TCRdb table lists in-frame clones only, not all of them. The repertoire consists of about 180,000 clones, with around nine tenths occurring once and the leading ten covering roughly 25%. The CDR3 contains 15 residues. Per germline, CDR1 LGHDT and CDR2 YNNKEL (reference sequence). V lost 1 base, J lost 11 bases, and 7 bases stayed unmatched. This sequence was found in an adult who received the AZD1222 COVID-19 vaccine. This specimen was peripheral blood, taken 28 days after the second AZD1222 dose. This chain links TRBV3-1 (or the pseudogene TRBV3-2) with TRBJ1-6; the match to TRBD1 covers 8 bases. The CDR3 reads CASSQADRDQPPLHF. CDR3 DNA: TGTGCCAGCAGCCAAGCGGACAGGGACCAACCACCCCTCCACTTT.